This TCR beta chain was sequenced during a study of T cells in Graves' hyperthyroidism and ophthalmopathy. Study-wide findings and caveats: Blood also contained most expanded thyroid clonotypes above 0.001.

Diagnosis rested on symptoms, serum thyroxine and TRAb, thyroid ultrasound, and orbital computed tomography. As regards this clonotype: Antigen specificity is unknown. A much larger clone differs from this one at a single base, so this may be a read error.

The germline gives CDR1 KGHSH, CDR2 LQKENI. The CDR3 sequence is 14 residues long. TCR beta CDR3 sequences were amplified from RNA transcripts. The TCR CDR3 was amplified in a first-round RT-PCR using the HTBI primer set. TCRdb used MiXCR to reprocess the multiplex PCR reads, holding one entry per CDR3 protein. Among around 300,000 distinct CDR3 sequences, about 13% were seen once, and the ten largest hold roughly 7.9%. The J gene is TRBJ2-1, the V gene TRBV18; TRBD2 is a possible D gene (5 bases). Sequences were obtained from blood. This receptor was identified in a woman in her 40s with Graves' hyperthyroidism. The CDR3 spells CASPPPRGANEQFF. CDR3 DNA: TGTGCCAGCCCACCCCCCCGGGGAGCGAATGAGCAGTTCTTC. Complete variable domain (other parts from reference TRBV18 and TRBJ2-1): NAGVMQNPRHLVRRRGQEARLRCSPMKGHSHVYWYRQLPEEGLKFMVYLQKENIIDESGMPKERFSAEFPKEGPSILRIQQVVRGDSAAYFCASPPPRGANEQFFGPGTRLTVL.